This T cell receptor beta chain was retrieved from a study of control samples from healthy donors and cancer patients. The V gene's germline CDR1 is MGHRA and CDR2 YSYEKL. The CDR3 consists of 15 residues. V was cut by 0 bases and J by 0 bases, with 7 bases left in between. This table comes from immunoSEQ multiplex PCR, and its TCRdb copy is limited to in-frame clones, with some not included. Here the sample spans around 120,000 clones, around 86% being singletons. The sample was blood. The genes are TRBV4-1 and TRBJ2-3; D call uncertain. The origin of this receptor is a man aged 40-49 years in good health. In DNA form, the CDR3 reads TGCGCCAGCAGCCAAGAGGTCCGGAGCACAGATACGCAGTATTTT. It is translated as CASSQEVRSTDTQYF.